The T cell receptor (beta chain) described here comes from a study of early T cells in non-severe SARS-CoV-2 infection. Via MiXCR, TCRdb re-called the 5' RACE reads, giving one row per CDR3 protein. The table lists 55,000 to 70,000 distinct CDR3 sequences, around 4.9% of them singletons. This clonotype was recorded at least ten times. Germline V gives CDR1 SGHVS, CDR2 FQNEAQ. V lost 5 bases and J lost 5, with 13 bases in between. The CDR3 runs 13 residues. This chain joins TRBV7-8 and TRBJ2-7, with a weak D call TRBD1 (6 bases). What was sequenced was whole blood. The receptor's source is an adult who was a healthcare worker with PCR-confirmed SARS-CoV-2 infection or an uninfected control (not recorded which). CDR3 region: CASSDQGQDEQYF. The DNA of the CDR3 is TGTGCCAGCAGCGACCAGGGACAAGACGAGCAGTACTTC.